This T cell receptor (beta chain) comes out of a study of technical replicates of blood from a handful of donors. Germline V lookup: CDR1 SGHTA, CDR2 FQGTGA. V gave up 5 bases and J gave up 2 bases; unmatched junction bases: 3. The CDR3 has 15 residues. Repertoires were generated with immunoSEQ multiplex PCR, while TCRdb's copy carries only in-frame clones and drops some. Here the sample spans some 87,000 clones, 85% to 95% being singletons. The chain employs TRBV7-3 and TRBJ2-5; 12 bases fit TRBD2. Material: T cells isolated from PBMCs. The sequence was collected from a human donor in good health. The CDR3 sequence is CASSNGLAGQETQYF. CDR3 nucleotides: TGTGCCAGCAGCAACGGACTAGCGGGACAAGAGACCCAGTACTTC.